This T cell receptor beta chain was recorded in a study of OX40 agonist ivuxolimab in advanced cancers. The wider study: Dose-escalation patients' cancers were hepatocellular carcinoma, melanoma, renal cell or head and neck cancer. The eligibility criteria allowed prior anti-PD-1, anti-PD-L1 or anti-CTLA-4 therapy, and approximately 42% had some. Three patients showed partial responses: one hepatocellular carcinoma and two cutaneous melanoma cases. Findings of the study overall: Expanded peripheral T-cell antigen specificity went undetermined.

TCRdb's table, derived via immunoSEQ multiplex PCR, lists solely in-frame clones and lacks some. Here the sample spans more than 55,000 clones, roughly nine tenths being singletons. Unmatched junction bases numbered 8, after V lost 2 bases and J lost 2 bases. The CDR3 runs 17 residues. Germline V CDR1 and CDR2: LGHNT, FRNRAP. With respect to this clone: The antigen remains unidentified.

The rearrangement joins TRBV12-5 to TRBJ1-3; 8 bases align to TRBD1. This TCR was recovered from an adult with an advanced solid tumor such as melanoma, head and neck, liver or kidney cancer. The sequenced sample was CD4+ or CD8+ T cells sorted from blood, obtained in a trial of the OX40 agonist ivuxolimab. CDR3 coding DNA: TGTGCTAGTGGTTTGTCCAGGGGGCGAGGGACTGGAAACACCATATATTTT. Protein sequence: CASGLSRGRGTGNTIYF.